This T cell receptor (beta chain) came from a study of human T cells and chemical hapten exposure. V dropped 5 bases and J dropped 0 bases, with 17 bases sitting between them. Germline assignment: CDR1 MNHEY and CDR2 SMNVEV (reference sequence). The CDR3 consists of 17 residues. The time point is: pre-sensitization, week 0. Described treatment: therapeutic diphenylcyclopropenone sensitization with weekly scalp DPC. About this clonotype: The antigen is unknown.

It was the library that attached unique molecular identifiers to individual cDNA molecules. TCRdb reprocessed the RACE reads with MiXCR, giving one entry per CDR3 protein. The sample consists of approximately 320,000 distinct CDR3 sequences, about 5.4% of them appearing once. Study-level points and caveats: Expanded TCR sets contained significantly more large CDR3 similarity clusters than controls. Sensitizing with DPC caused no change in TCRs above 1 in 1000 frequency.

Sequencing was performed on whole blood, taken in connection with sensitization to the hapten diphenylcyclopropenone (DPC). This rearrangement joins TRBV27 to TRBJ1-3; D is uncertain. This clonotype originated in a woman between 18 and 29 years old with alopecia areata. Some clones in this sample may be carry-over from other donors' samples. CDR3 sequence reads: CASSPMRGRDSGNTIYF. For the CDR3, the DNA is TGTGCCAGCAGTCCTATGAGAGGACGAGACTCTGGAAACACCATATATTTT.